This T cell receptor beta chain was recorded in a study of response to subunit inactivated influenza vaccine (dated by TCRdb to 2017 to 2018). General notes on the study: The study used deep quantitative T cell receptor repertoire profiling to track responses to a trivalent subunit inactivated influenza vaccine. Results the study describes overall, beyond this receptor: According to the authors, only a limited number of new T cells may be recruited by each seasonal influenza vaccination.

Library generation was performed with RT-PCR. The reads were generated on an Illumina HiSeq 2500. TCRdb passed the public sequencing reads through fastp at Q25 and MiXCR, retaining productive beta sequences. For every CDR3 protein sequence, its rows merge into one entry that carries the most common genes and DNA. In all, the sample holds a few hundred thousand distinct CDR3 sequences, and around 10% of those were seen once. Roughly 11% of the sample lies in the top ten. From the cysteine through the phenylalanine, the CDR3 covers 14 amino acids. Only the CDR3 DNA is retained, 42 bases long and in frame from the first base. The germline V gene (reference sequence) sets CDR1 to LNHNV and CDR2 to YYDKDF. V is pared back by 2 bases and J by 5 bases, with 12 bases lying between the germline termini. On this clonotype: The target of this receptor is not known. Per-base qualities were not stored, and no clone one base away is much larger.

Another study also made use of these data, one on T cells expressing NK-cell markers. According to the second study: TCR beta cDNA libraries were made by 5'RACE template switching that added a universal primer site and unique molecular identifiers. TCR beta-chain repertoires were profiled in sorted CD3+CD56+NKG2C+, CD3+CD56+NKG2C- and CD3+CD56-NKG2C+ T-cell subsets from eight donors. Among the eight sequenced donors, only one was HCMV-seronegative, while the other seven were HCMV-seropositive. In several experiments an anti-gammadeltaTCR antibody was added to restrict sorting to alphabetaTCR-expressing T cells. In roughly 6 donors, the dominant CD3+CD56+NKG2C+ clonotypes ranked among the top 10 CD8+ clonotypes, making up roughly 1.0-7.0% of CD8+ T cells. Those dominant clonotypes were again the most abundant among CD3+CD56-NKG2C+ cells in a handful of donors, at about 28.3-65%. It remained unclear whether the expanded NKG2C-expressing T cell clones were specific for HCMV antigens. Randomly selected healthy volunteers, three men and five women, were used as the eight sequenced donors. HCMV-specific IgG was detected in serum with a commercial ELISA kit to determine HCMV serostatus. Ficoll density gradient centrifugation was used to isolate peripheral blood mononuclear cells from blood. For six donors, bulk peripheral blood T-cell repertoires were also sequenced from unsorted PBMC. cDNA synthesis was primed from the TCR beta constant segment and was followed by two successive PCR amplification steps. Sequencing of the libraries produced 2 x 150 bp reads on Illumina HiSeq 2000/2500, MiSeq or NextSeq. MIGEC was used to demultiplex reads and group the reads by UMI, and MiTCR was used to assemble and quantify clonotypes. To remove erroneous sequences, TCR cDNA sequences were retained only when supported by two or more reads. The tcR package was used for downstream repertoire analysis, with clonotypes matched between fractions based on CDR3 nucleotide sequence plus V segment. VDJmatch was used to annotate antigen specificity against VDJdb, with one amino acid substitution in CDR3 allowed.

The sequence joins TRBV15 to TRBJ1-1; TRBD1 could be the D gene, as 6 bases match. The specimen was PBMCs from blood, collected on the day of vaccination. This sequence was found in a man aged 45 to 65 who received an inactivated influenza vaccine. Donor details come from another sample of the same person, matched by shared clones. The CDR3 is CATSRIEGGTEAFF. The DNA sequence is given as TGTGCCACCAGCAGAATTGAGGGGGGGACTGAAGCTTTCTTT.